This T cell receptor (beta chain) was captured in a study of beta chain features in type 1 diabetes. Each of the sorted populations had a purity greater than 95%. Germline CDR1 and CDR2: MNHEY and SVGAGI. Trimming cost V 0 bases and J 7 bases, with 10 bases left between them. This CDR3 contains 14 residues. This clone has a handful of counts. No antigen is known for it. General observations from the study: TCRB CDR3s from Type 1 diabetes patients were moderately but significantly shorter in all four CD4+ subsets. Whether TCRB rearrangement is influenced by HLA type went unresolved here. Compared with healthy donors, patients appeared to share more similar naive, central memory and regulatory TCRB repertoires.

Investigators reverse transcribed all isolated RNA, so they sequenced expressed TCRB transcripts. Sequencing of naive, central memory and regulatory T cell samples gave an average of roughly 3.5 million reads. Assay used: immunoSEQ multiplex PCR; TCRdb lists only in-frame clones, some missing. Of roughly 140,000 clones detected, around 10% appear once; the ten largest clones hold more than 0.4%. The clonotype originates from a man aged 25-40 years with type 1 diabetes. The chain links TRBV6-5 to TRBJ1-5; D is perhaps TRBD1 (5 bases). Sequenced material: central memory CD4+ T cells from blood. CDR3 DNA sequence: TGTGCCAGCAGTTACTCGATGACAGCCCAGCCCCAGCATTTT. Translated, it gives CASSYSMTAQPQHF.